This T cell receptor (beta chain) was profiled in a study of T-cell memory formation after mild COVID-19. General study points: Some clones that responded turned up in pre-infection memory, which suggests that cross-reactive memory joined in.

CDR1 and CDR2 from the germline V gene are SGHTA and FQGNSA. The CDR3 runs to 17 residues. V was clipped by 1 base and J by 1 base, with 16 bases between them. TCRdb used MiXCR to reprocess the 5' RACE reads, holding one entry per CDR3 protein. The data show about 300,000 distinct CDR3 sequences, roughly a fifth seen once. Details on this clonotype: Its antigen is unknown.

This sequence originates from a man aged 18 to 29 who had mild COVID-19 (a few samples of this study predate the infection). Cell type and time point are not known. Sample: PBMCs or a T cell subset sorted from them (not recorded which). V gene TRBV7-2 combines with J gene TRBJ1-1, with a possible D match to TRBD1 (6 bases). CDR3 protein: CASSLGSPGAQNTEAFF. The CDR3 DNA sequence: TGTGCCAGCAGCTTAGGTAGCCCAGGGGCTCAGAACACTGAAGCTTTCTTT.